The entry below gives a single T cell receptor beta chain sequence along with its context. RNA, at about 0.45 to 1 ug, was reverse transcribed with random hexamers. Amplification of TCR beta CDR3 spanned 54 Vbeta and 13 Jbeta via immunoSEQ multiplex PCR. TCRdb redid the calling of the immunoSEQ multiplex PCR reads with MiXCR, one entry per CDR3 protein. The repertoire holds some 70,000 distinct CDR3 sequences, over 85% seen once, with 0.55% to 0.7% in the top ten. This entry comes from a study of CD8 T cells in Susac syndrome. V was pared by 1 base and J by 2 bases, with 12 bases between. The germline gives CDR1 MNHEY, CDR2 SMNVEV (reference sequence). The CDR3 runs 17 residues. Blood CD8+ and CD4+ T cells underwent high-throughput TCR beta sequencing.

The sequenced sample was CD8+ T cells from PBMCs. The V and J genes are TRBV27 and TRBJ2-6; D unresolved. The sequence derives from a human donor with multiple sclerosis. CDR3 sequence: CASSLYIGSTGANVLTF. The CDR3 DNA follows: TGTGCCAGCAGTTTATATATTGGGTCTACTGGGGCCAACGTCCTGACTTTC.